What follows are 4 T cell receptor beta chains derived from one specimen sequenced in a study of human T cells and chemical hapten exposure. MiXCR was run by TCRdb on the RACE reads, yielding one entry per CDR3 protein. The data hold tens of thousands of distinct CDR3 sequences, with about 11% observed a single time. Time point defined: patch test 1, 2 weeks after DPC sensitization. Sample treatment: therapeutic diphenylcyclopropenone sensitization with weekly scalp DPC. The material was whole blood, obtained in connection with sensitization to the hapten diphenylcyclopropenone (DPC). These receptor sequences come from a man aged 40-49 years with alopecia areata. Some clones in this sample may be carry-over from other donors' samples.

This clonotype has more than one count but fewer than ten. This rearrangement joins TRBV6-5 to TRBJ2-5, with D possibly matching TRBD2 (6 bases). Per the germline V gene, CDR1 is MNHEY and CDR2 is SVGAGI. The CDR3 spans 13 residues. Deletions cut 8 bases from V and 1 base from J, with 11 bases between. CDR3 loop: CASRGTIQETQYF. CDR3 in DNA: TGTGCCAGCCGCGGGACCATCCAAGAGACCCAGTACTTC.

This clonotype was detected many times. This chain uses TRBV2 with TRBJ1-3, with D hard to call. Germline values: CDR1 SNHLY, CDR2 FYNNEI. This CDR3 is 14 amino acids long. The V end was cut by 6 bases, the J end by 0 bases, with 9 bases between. The CDR3 DNA reads TGTGCCAGCAGCGGAGGATCCTCTGGAAACACCATATATTTT. Protein sequence: CASSGGSSGNTIYF.

This clonotype has just a few counts. The chain carries TRBV6-5 and TRBJ2-5, with 14 bases that match TRBD2. Germline CDR1 MNHEY, CDR2 SVGAGI. With 5 bases clipped from V and 5 bases from J, the junction kept 10 bases outside the gene matches. The CDR3 is 17 residues long. In nucleotides, the CDR3 is TGTGCCAGCAGTGACGGGACTAGCGGGAGAGACGGGGAGACCCAGTACTTC. This gives the protein CASSDGTSGRDGETQYF.

Ten or more counts support this clonotype. J is TRBJ2-1 and V is TRBV5-1; TRBD1 matches at 11 bases. Germline CDR1 and CDR2: SGHRS and YFSETQ. This CDR3 has 16 residues. Trimming cost V 5 bases and J 6 bases; bases outside gene matches: 10. CDR3 amino acids: CASSMSGTGGINEQFF. The CDR3 DNA is TGCGCCAGCAGTATGTCCGGGACAGGGGGAATCAATGAGCAGTTCTTC.